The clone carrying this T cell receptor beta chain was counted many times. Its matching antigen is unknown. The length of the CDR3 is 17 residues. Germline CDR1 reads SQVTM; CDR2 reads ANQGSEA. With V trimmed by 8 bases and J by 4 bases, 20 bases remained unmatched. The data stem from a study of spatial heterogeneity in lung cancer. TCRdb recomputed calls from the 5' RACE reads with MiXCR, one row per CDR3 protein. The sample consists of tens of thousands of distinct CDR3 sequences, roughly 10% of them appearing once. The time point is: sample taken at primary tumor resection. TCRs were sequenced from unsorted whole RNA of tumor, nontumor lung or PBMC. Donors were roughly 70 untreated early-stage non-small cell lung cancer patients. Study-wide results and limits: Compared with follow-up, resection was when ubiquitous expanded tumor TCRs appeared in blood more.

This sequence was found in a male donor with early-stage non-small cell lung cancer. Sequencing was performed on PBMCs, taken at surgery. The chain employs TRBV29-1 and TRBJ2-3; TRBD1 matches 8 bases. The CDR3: CSSSRGRGPASADTQYF. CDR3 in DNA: TGCAGCTCTTCCAGGGGGCGGGGACCCGCCAGCGCAGATACGCAGTATTTT.